This T cell receptor (beta chain) was recorded in a study of T cell responses to AZD1222 COVID-19 vaccine (dated by TCRdb to the early 2020s). Background for the entire study: AZD1222 recipients with second doses at about 4 weeks or about 12 weeks were pooled, because spike-specific TCR depth and breadth did not differ between schedules. A total of 230 or so trial participants underwent TCR sequencing, of whom about 210 received two doses of AZD1222 and about 26 received two doses of the MenACWY control vaccine. Trial participants were enrolled by age into subgroups of 18-55, 56-69 and 70-plus years, and about 150, 27 and 61 TCR-sequenced participants, respectively, were included in these subgroups.

A note on this clone: The clone's antigen remains unknown. Per-nucleotide qualities are absent, and no much larger clonotype sits a single base away.

The CDR3 regions of human TCRbeta chains were analyzed by immunosequencing. The published analysis was carried out like this. Repertoire TCRs were checked for matches against a reference library of SARS-CoV-2-specific TCRs that had been generated using the MIRA antigen-specificity platform. Breadth meant the fraction of unique TCRs that were SARS-CoV-2-associated, whereas depth meant the fraction of total T cells that were SARS-CoV-2-associated. Using the MIRA data, each spike-specific TCR was mapped to the spike region that the TCR reacts to and placed in a CD4 or CD8 class. Log10-transformed breadth and depth values were compared by one-way ANOVA with Sidak's multiple comparisons tests. TCRdb's version of the immuneACCESS table is confined to in-frame rearrangements and falls short of the full clone set. An unresolved V gene accounts for under half of the shortfall where checked; the remainder is of unknown origin. That table gives V, J and clone size, and the DNA gave D and trimming. For this sample the table gives 86,000 or so clones, of which roughly 87% were detected only once. The top ten clones comprise approximately 2% of the sample.

V is reduced by 6 bases and J by 2 bases, leaving a spacing of 17 bases between them. CDR1 LNHDA and CDR2 SQIVND were looked up in the germline V gene (reference sequence). Including the terminal cysteine and phenylalanine, the CDR3 comprises 15 residues. Solely the CDR3 DNA is kept, with 45 bases framed from the first base. In the paper's terms, the time point label means: baseline before first vaccination. Samples from vaccinated people were obtained from the UK trials COV001 and COV002, which included a single-blind randomized controlled phase 2/3 trial of AZD1222 (ChAdOx1 nCoV-19) in healthy adults. For TCRbeta chain sequencing, PBMC samples from trial participants were taken at day 0 and at day 28 after the second dose. The investigation overall reported the following: Because no samples from the day 14 peak response were available, repertoires could be characterized only after the peak T cell response. Conclusions about previously exposed vaccinees are limited, since just six or seven AZD1222 recipients were seropositive for SARS-CoV-2 at baseline. In the small 56-69-year group, the increase in depth fell short of significance, most likely because of low power. Reportedly, close to half of the unique spike-specific TCRs recognized epitopes lying outside the regions that are mutated in the B.1.351 and B.1.1.7 variants. After two AZD1222 doses, spike-specific TCR breadth and depth were significantly higher than at day 0 and than in MenACWY recipients. Most participants were white British and females outnumbered males, and the authors suggested that clonal diversity may have been underestimated. CD4 TCRs associated with the vaccine covered the entire spike protein, and the dominant responses were in regions 160-218 and 743-854.

Sequenced material: peripheral blood, taken on day 0 of AZD1222 vaccination. The TCR originated in an adult in good health. The sequence links TRBV19 to TRBJ2-7, with no reliable assignment of the D segment. In nucleotide form, the sequence is TGTGCCAGTAGCTCGAGACTCGTACCTCCCTACGAGCAGTACTTC. It encodes CASSSRLVPPYEQYF.